This T cell receptor (beta chain) was recorded in a study of blood T cell repertoires in COVID-19. Clones were sequenced by immunoSEQ multiplex PCR, and TCRdb holds only the in-frame ones, with some missing. Among about 80,000 clones, roughly 87% were seen once, and the ten largest hold about an eighth. In germline, CDR1 is SGHNT, CDR2 YYREEE (reference sequence). CDR3 length equals 20 residues. V trimming: 3 bases; J trimming: 7 bases; junction bases outside the gene matches: 25. This sequence was found in a man at least 80 years old with acute or convalescent COVID-19. Sample: peripheral blood. The chain has TRBV5-4 and TRBJ2-1; 7 bases map to TRBD2. The CDR3 sequence: CASSSPLGGGSVPRQNEQFF. CDR3 coding DNA: TGTGCCAGCAGCTCTCCGCTTGGGGGGGGTTCGGTCCCCCGACAGAATGAGCAGTTCTTC.